This is a list of T cell receptor beta chains from one sample in a study of control samples from healthy donors and cancer patients. The protocol was immunoSEQ multiplex PCR, while the TCRdb copy is restricted to in-frame clones and leaves out a portion. Of under 150,000 clones listed, around 87% are singletons. Sequenced input: blood. The source is a man aged 60-69 years in good health. The CDR3 runs from the conserved cysteine through the conserved F or W.

j_call v_call cdr3_aa
TRBJ2-5 TRBV15 CATSRDKGVWETQYF
TRBJ1-2 TRBV7-2 CASSLEANYGYTF
TRBJ2-1 TRBV5-1 CASTISWGGDEQFF
TRBJ2-3 TRBV5-1 CASSLDSGGTDTQYF
TRBJ1-3 TRBV28 CASKDSSGNTIYF
TRBJ2-3 TRBV18 CASSPPASVVGDTQYF
TRBJ1-6 TRBV11-2 CASSSDTGSNSPLHF
TRBJ2-2 TRBV28 CASSFLGANTGELFF
TRBJ1-4 TRBV19 CASSLNPRASEKLFF
TRBJ1-6 TRBV19 CASSRRDRSTPLHF
TRBJ2-1 TRBV9 CASSVAPDSYNEQFF
TRBJ2-1 TRBV4-3 CASSQAGAGGPFNEQFF
TRBJ2-2 TRBV5-4 CASSLERNTGELFF
TRBJ1-6 TRBV6-2/TRBV6-3 CASSFQPSNSPLHF
TRBJ1-1 TRBV3-1/TRBV3-2 CASSQNLRTGNTEAFF
TRBJ2-1 TRBV2 CASRPTTSGSSYNEQFF